The sequence of this T cell receptor beta chain was determined in a study of blood T cell repertoires in COVID-19. The data were produced by immunoSEQ multiplex PCR, yet TCRdb's version contains in-frame clones alone and is incomplete. Of under 400,000 clones listed, around 90% were seen once; the top ten hold 2.9%. Germline trimming cut 4 bases from V and 2 bases from J; bases unmatched to any gene: 10. Per germline, CDR1 SGHDN and CDR2 FVKESK. CDR3 length equals 17 residues. Sequenced sample: peripheral blood. This chain connects TRBV14 to TRBJ1-2; 10 bases align to TRBD1. This TCR derives from a woman between 25 and 40 years old with COVID-19, enrolled during active disease. The CDR3 nucleotides read TGTGCCAGCAGCCCACACTTGCCGGGACAGGGGAACTATGGCTACACCTTC. Its translation is CASSPHLPGQGNYGYTF. Complete variable domain (other parts from reference TRBV14 and TRBJ1-2): EAGVTQFPSHSVIEKGQTVTLRCDPISGHDNLYWYRRVMGKEIKFLLHFVKESKQDESGMPNNRFLAERTGGTYSTLKVQPAELEDSGVYFCASSPHLPGQGNYGYTFGSGTRLTVV.